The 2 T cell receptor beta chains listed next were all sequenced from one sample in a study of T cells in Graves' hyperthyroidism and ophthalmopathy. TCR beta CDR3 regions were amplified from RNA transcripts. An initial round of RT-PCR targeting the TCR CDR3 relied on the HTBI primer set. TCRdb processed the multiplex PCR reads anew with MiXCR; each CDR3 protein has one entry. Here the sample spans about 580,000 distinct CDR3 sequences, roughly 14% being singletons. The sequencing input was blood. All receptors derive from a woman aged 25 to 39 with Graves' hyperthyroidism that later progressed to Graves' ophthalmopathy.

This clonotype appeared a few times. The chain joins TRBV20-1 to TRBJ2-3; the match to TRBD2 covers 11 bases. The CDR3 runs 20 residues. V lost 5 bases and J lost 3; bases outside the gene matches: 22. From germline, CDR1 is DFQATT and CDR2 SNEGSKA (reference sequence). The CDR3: CSAGANSGRAWERATDTQYF. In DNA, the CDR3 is TGCAGTGCTGGGGCAAATAGCGGGAGGGCCTGGGAACGGGCTACAGATACGCAGTATTTT.

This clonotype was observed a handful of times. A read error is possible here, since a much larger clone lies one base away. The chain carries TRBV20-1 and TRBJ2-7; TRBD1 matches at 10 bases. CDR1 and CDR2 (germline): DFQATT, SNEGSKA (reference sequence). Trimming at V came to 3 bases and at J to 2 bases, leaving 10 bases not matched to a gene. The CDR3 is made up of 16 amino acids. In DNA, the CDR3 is TGCAGTGCTAGTTCGGGACAGGGGTTACGGACCTACGAGCAGTACTTC. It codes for CSASSGQGLRTYEQYF.